These 18 T cell receptor beta chains came from one sample sequenced in a study of OX40 agonist ivuxolimab in advanced cancers. Sequencing used immunoSEQ multiplex PCR; TCRdb keeps in-frame clones, though not all of them. Of 85,000 to 100,000 clones in the sample, approximately 85% are singletons; the top ten hold approximately 4.2%. Specimen: CD4+ or CD8+ T cells sorted from blood, collected in a trial of the OX40 agonist ivuxolimab. The receptors come from an adult with an advanced solid tumor such as melanoma, head and neck, liver or kidney cancer.

This chain uses TRBV30 with TRBJ1-1; D is ambiguous. CDR1 and CDR2 from the germline V gene are GTSNPN and SVGIG (reference sequence). There are 12 residues in the CDR3. V was trimmed by 8 bases and J by 9 bases, leaving 19 bases between them. Here the CDR3 reads CADSESAVKAFF. The CDR3 bases are TGTGCCGACTCCGAGTCAGCCGTCAAAGCTTTCTTT.

This chain joins TRBV5-4 and TRBJ2-3, with 12 bases lining up with TRBD2. The trim removed 0 bases at V and 3 bases at J, leaving 14 bases unmatched. Germline assignment: CDR1 SGHNT and CDR2 YYREEE (reference sequence). This CDR3 region has 20 residues. The DNA for the CDR3 is TGTGCCAGCAGCTTGGACCCACTAGCGGGAGGTTCTATTCGGACAGATACGCAGTATTTT. This codes for CASSLDPLAGGSIRTDTQYF.

J is TRBJ2-7 and V is TRBV28, with 7 bases aligning to TRBD1. The germline V gene encodes CDR1 MDHEN and CDR2 SYDVKM. V lost 6 bases and J lost 2; bases outside the gene matches: 16. CDR3 length: 17 residues. CDR3 residues: CASSLQGITEPTYEQYF. The CDR3, as DNA: TGTGCCAGCAGCTTACAGGGGATTACGGAACCGACCTACGAGCAGTACTTC. The full variable domain, completed using reference TRBV28 and TRBJ2-7, is DVKVTQSSRYLVKRTGEKVFLECVQDMDHENMFWYRQDPGLGLRLIYFSYDVKMKEKGDIPEGYSVSREKKERFSLILESASTNQTSMYLCASSLQGITEPTYEQYFGPGTRLTVT.

This clone is a singleton in its sample. V gene TRBV27 combines with J gene TRBJ2-5, with TRBD1 matching over 7 bases. The V segment lost 0 bases and the J segment 1 base; nucleotides outside the gene matches: 5. This CDR3 has 16 amino acids. The V gene's germline CDR1 is MNHEY and CDR2 SMNVEV (reference sequence). CDR3 coding DNA: TGTGCCAGCAGTTTATCCCCCGGGACAGCCCAAGAGACCCAGTACTTC. Its translation: CASSLSPGTAQETQYF.

The table lists this clone with a few counts. The J gene is TRBJ2-7, the V gene TRBV11-1; tentatively, D is TRBD1 (6 bases). Germline V gene lookup returns CDR1 SGHAT and CDR2 FQDESV (reference sequence). V lost 5 bases to trimming and J lost 3 bases, with 14 bases between them. CDR3 length: 14 amino acids. The CDR3 spells CASSPSRGNYEQYF. The CDR3 DNA sequence: TGTGCCAGCAGCCCCTCCAGGGGCAACTACGAGCAGTACTTC.

This chain joins TRBV6-1 and TRBJ2-3; 9 bases line up with TRBD1. Germline assignment: CDR1 MNHNS and CDR2 SASEGT. V lost 6 bases to trimming and J lost 3 bases; unmatched junction nucleotides: 7. This CDR3 has 15 amino acids. CDR3 region: CASRRGQGWTDTQYF. DNA of the CDR3: TGTGCCAGCAGACGCGGACAGGGGTGGACAGATACGCAGTATTTT.

The V and J genes are TRBV6-6 and TRBJ2-7, with a weak D call TRBD2 (5 bases). Germline values: CDR1 MNHNY, CDR2 SVGAGI (reference sequence). The CDR3 has 15 residues. Trimming left V 2 bases short and J 0 bases short, with 11 bases between. Here the CDR3 reads CASSYERPLSYEQYF. For the CDR3, the DNA is TGTGCCAGCAGTTACGAGCGGCCACTCTCCTACGAGCAGTACTTC.

The chain has TRBV7-2 and TRBJ2-7; D is perhaps TRBD1 (5 bases). The CDR3 has 14 residues. CDR1 SGHTA and CDR2 FQGNSA come from the germline V gene. V was trimmed by 2 bases and J by 3 bases, leaving 11 bases between them. CDR3 residues: CASSLSTEIYEQYF. As DNA, the CDR3 is TGTGCCAGCAGCTTATCGACAGAGATCTACGAGCAGTACTTC.

This chain uses TRBV28 with TRBJ2-5; the D gene is possibly TRBD2 (6 bases). Per germline, CDR1 MDHEN and CDR2 SYDVKM. This CDR3 has 14 residues. V lost 2 bases and J 4 bases, leaving 11 bases between the germline ends. Here the CDR3 reads CASSLKGRRETQYF. Here the CDR3 DNA reads TGTGCCAGCAGTTTAAAGGGGAGGCGAGAGACCCAGTACTTC.

V is TRBV10-3 and J is TRBJ2-5; TRBD1 aligns across 7 bases. V lost 6 bases and J lost 4; bases outside the gene matches: 5. Germline assignment: CDR1 ENHRY and CDR2 SYGVKD. This CDR3 has 13 amino acids. CDR3 amino acids: CAISRTGLETQYF. In nucleotides, the CDR3 is TGTGCCATCAGCCGGACAGGTCTAGAGACCCAGTACTTC.

This clone was detected only once. The gene calls are TRBV5-1 and TRBJ2-3; D ambiguous. The CDR3 runs to 14 residues. V lost 1 base and J lost 3, with 9 bases in between. Germline V gives CDR1 SGHRS, CDR2 YFSETQ. Here the CDR3 DNA reads TGCGCCAGCAGCTTGCTTTCGGAAACAGATACGCAGTATTTT. As protein: CASSLLSETDTQYF.

This CDR3 is CASGSQGGAKFNEQFF. In DNA, the CDR3 is TGTGCCAGCGGATCACAGGGGGGAGCCAAGTTCAATGAGCAGTTCTTC. The chain employs TRBV28 and TRBJ2-1, with TRBD1 identical over 8 bases. This CDR3 region has 16 residues. The germline V gene has CDR1 MDHEN and CDR2 SYDVKM. After removal of 8 bases from V and 6 bases from J, the junction contained 15 bases not matched to a gene.

The table lists this clone with a few counts. The chain carries TRBV7-8 and TRBJ2-2; D remains ambiguous. Germline loops: CDR1 SGHVS, CDR2 FQNEAQ. This CDR3 has 12 residues. The V end was cut by 2 bases, the J end by 6 bases, with 4 bases between. For the CDR3, the DNA is TGTGCCAGCAGCTTAACGTCCGGGGAGCTGTTTTTT. Its translation: CASSLTSGELFF.

This clone came up once. The chain is built from TRBV10-3 and TRBJ1-2, with 8 bases that match TRBD1. CDR1 is ENHRY and CDR2 is SYGVKD in the germline V gene. Losses at the gene ends were 4 bases for V and 6 bases for J; bases not matched to a gene: 22. This CDR3 is built from 19 residues. The CDR3 DNA reads as TGTGCCATCAGTGCCTCCCTCGTTAGGGACAGGACCCTAGGGAATGGCTACACCTTC. Its translation: CAISASLVRDRTLGNGYTF.

The chain carries TRBV7-9 and TRBJ2-5; weak D call: TRBD1 (6 bases). V lost 0 bases and J 2 bases, leaving 10 bases between the germline ends. The CDR3 is 15 amino acids. Germline-derived CDR1 and CDR2 are SEHNR and FQNEAQ (reference sequence). The CDR3 nucleotides read TGTGCCAGCAGCTTAGCGGTGGGGGCACAAGAGACCCAGTACTTC. Protein product: CASSLAVGAQETQYF.

The V call is TRBV19, the J call TRBJ2-1; D is possibly TRBD2 (6 bases). V was cut by 9 bases and J by 4 bases, with 19 bases left in between. The V gene's germline CDR1 is LNHDA and CDR2 SQIVND (reference sequence). The CDR3 runs 15 residues. CDR3 sequence reads: CASRPSAGGYNEQFF. CDR3 nucleotide sequence: TGTGCCAGCCGTCCTAGCGCCGGAGGATACAATGAGCAGTTCTTC.

This chain links TRBV7-9 with TRBJ2-2, with D possibly TRBD1 on 5 matching bases. The CDR3 has 12 residues. V dropped 10 bases and J dropped 3 bases, with 9 bases sitting between them. CDR1 and CDR2 (germline): SEHNR, FQNEAQ (reference sequence). Written as DNA, the CDR3 is TGTGCCATGACAGCTTACACCGGGGAGCTGTTTTTT. Its protein is CAMTAYTGELFF.

This chain uses TRBV5-1 with TRBJ2-1, with 7 bases lining up with TRBD2. The CDR3 is 15 residues long. V gave up 0 bases and J gave up 4 bases; unmatched junction bases: 4. Germline CDR1 reads SGHRS; CDR2 reads YFSETQ. The CDR3 is CASSLGSSGYNEQFF. The CDR3 nucleotides are TGCGCCAGCAGCTTGGGCTCTAGCGGATACAATGAGCAGTTCTTC.